This TCR beta chain emerged from a study of blood T cell repertoires in COVID-19. For the study at large: Italy, Spain and the United States were the sources of the convalescent and acute COVID-19 samples.

This clone has just a few counts. Method: immunoSEQ multiplex PCR; TCRdb's copy keeps in-frame clones and lacks some. The sample consists of around 300,000 clones, about 90% of them appearing once. The specimen was peripheral blood. The TCR sequence derives from a woman between 40 and 55 years old with acute or convalescent COVID-19.

CDR3 in DNA: TGTGCCAGCAGTGACCCAGGATCAGGTGGAAACACCATATATTTT. It is translated as CASSDPGSGGNTIYF. The chain carries TRBV2 and TRBJ1-3; the D is unclear. Germline loops: CDR1 SNHLY, CDR2 FYNNEI. The V gene lost 3 bases and the J gene lost 3 bases, with 12 bases spanning the gap. CDR3 length equals 15 residues.